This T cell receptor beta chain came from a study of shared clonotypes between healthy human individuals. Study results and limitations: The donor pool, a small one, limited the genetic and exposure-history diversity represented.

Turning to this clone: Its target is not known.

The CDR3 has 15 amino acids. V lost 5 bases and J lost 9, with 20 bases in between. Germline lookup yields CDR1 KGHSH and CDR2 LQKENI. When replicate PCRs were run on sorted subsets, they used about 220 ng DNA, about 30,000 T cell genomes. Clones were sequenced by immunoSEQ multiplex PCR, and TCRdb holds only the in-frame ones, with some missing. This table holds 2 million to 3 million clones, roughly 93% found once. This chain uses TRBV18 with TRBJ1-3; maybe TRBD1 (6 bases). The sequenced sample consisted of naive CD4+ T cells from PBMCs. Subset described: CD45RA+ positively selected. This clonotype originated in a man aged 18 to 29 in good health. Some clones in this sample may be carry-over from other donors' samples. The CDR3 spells CASSSRGPSLGTIYF. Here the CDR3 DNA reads TGTGCCAGCTCATCCAGGGGCCCCTCTCTCGGCACCATATATTTT.